Listed here is a single T cell receptor beta chain. V shed 5 bases, J shed 4 bases, and the junction held 17 bases outside the gene matches. The CDR3 length is 19 residues. Germline CDR1 and CDR2: MDHEN and SYDVKM. The sample comes from a study of OX40 agonist ivuxolimab in advanced cancers. On the study more broadly: Males comprised approximately 81% of the group, whose mean age was approximately 62 years (range roughly 20 to 85). 30% to 40% of patients had received prior checkpoint inhibitor therapy.

Sequencing used immunoSEQ multiplex PCR; TCRdb keeps in-frame clones, though not all of them. The table includes 20,000 to 25,000 clones, roughly 84% detected once. Sampling of blood occurred at baseline, cycle 4 day 1, and cycle 7 day 1. This material consisted of CD4+ or CD8+ T cells sorted from blood, taken in a trial of the OX40 agonist ivuxolimab. This receptor was obtained from an adult with an advanced solid tumor such as melanoma, head and neck, liver or kidney cancer. The V call is TRBV28, the J call TRBJ2-2; 9 positions match TRBD1. CDR3 nucleotide sequence: TGTGCCAGCAGTCGGGGCGGGGACAGGGTCCGGGAAGTCACCGGGGAGCTGTTTTTT. Protein sequence: CASSRGGDRVREVTGELFF.